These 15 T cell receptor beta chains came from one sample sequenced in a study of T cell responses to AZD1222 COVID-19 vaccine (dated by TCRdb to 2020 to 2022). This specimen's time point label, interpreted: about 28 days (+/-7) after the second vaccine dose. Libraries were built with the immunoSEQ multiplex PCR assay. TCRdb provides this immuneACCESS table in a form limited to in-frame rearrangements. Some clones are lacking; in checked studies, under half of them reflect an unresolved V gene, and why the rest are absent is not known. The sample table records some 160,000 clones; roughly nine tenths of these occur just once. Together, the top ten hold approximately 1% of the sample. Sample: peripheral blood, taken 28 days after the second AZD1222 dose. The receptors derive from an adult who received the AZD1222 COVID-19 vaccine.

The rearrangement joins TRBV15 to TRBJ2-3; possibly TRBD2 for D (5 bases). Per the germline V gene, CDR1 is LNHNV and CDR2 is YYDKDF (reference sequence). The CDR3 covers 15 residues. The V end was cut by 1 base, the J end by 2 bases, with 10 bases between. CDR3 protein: CATSRGTGFTDTQYF. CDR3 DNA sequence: TGTGCCACCAGCAGAGGAACGGGGTTCACAGATACGCAGTATTTT.

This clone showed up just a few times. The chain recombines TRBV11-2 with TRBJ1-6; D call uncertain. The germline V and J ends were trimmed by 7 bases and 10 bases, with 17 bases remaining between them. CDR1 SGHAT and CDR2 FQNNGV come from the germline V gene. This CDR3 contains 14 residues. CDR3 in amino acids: CASTTQGKISPLHF. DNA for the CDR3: TGTGCCAGCACCACCCAAGGCAAAATATCACCCCTCCACTTT.

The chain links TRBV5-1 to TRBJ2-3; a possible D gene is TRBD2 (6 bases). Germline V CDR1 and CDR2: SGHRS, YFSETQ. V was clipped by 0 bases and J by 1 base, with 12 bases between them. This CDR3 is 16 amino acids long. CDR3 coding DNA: TGCGCCAGCAGCTTGGATGGCGGGGAGGGCACAGATACGCAGTATTTT. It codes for CASSLDGGEGTDTQYF.

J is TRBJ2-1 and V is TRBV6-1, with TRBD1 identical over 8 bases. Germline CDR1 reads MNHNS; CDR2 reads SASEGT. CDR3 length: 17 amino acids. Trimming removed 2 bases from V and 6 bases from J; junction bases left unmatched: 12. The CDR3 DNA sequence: TGTGCCAGCAGTGAAAAGAGGAGGGTACAGGGGGTCAATGAGCAGTTCTTC. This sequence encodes CASSEKRRVQGVNEQFF.

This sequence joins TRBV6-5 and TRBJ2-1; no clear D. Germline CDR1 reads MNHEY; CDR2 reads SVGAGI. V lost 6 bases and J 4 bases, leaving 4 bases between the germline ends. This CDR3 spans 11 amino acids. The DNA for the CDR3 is TGTGCCAGCAGGTGGTACAATGAGCAGTTCTTC. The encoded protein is CASRWYNEQFF.

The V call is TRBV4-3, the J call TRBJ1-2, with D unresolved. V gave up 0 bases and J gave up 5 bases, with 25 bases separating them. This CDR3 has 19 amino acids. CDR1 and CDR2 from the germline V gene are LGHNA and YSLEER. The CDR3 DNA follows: TGCGCCAGCAGCCAAGACGTTGGGAGTCCCGCCGCAGGTCGGTATGGCTACACCTTC. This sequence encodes CASSQDVGSPAAGRYGYTF.

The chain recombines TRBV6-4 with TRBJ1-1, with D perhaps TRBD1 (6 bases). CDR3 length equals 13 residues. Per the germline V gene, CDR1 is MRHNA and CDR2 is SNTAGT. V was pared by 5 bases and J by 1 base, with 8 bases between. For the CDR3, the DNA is TGTGCCAGCAGTTCGGACAGGAACACTGAAGCTTTCTTT. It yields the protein CASSSDRNTEAFF.

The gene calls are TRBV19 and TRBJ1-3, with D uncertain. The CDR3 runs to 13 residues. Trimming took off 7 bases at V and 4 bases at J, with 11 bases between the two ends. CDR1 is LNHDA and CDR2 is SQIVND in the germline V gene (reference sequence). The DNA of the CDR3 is TGTGCCAGTAAACACAGTTCGGGAAACACCATATATTTT. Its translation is CASKHSSGNTIYF.

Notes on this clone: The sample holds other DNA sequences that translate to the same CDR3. CDR3 coding DNA: TGTGCCAGCAGCCAAATAGCGGGCTCCTTCACAGATACGCAGTATTTT. Protein product: CASSQIAGSFTDTQYF. The rearrangement uses TRBV5-4 and TRBJ2-3, with TRBD2 identical over 7 bases. CDR3 length: 16 amino acids. The germline gives CDR1 SGHNT, CDR2 YYREEE (reference sequence). Trimming at V came to 4 bases and at J to 2 bases, leaving 10 bases not matched to a gene.

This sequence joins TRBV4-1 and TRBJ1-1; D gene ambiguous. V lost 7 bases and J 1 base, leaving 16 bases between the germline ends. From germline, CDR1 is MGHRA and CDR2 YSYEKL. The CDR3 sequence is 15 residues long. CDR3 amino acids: CASTSQAGRNTEAFF. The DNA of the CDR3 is TGCGCCAGCACTAGCCAAGCGGGCCGGAACACTGAAGCTTTCTTT.

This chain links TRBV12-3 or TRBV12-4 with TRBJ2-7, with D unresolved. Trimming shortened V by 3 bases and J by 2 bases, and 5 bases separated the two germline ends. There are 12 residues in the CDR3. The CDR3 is CASSLITYEQYF. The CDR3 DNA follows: TGTGCCAGCAGTTTGATTACCTACGAGCAGTACTTC.

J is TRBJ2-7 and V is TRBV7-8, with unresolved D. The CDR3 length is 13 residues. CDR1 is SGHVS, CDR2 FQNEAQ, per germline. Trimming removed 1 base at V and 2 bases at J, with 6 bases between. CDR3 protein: CASSLVVTYEQYF. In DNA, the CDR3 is TGTGCCAGCAGCTTAGTCGTTACCTACGAGCAGTACTTC. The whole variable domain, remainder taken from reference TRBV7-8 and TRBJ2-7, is GAGVSQSPRYKVAKRGQDVALRCDPISGHVSLFWYQQALGQGPEFLTYFQNEAQLDKSGLPSDRFFAERPEGSVSTLKIQRTQQEDSAVYLCASSLVVTYEQYFGPGTRLTVT.

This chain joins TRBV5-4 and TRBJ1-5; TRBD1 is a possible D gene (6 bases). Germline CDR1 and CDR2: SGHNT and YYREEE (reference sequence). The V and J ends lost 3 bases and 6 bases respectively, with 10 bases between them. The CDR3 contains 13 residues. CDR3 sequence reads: CASSSGDTQPQHF. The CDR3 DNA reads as TGTGCCAGCAGCTCAGGGGACACTCAGCCCCAGCATTTT.

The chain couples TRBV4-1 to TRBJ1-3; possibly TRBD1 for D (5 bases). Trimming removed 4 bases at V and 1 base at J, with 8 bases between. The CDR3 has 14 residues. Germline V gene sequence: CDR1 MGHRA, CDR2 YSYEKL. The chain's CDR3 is CASSPGGSGNTIYF. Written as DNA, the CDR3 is TGCGCCAGCAGCCCGGGGGGGTCTGGAAACACCATATATTTT.

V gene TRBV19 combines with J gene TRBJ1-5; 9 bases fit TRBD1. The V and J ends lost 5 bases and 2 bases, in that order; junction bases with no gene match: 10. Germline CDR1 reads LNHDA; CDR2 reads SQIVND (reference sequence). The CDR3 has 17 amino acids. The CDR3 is CASSLTGQGIGNQPQHF. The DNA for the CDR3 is TGTGCCAGTAGTTTGACGGGACAGGGTATAGGCAATCAGCCCCAGCATTTT.